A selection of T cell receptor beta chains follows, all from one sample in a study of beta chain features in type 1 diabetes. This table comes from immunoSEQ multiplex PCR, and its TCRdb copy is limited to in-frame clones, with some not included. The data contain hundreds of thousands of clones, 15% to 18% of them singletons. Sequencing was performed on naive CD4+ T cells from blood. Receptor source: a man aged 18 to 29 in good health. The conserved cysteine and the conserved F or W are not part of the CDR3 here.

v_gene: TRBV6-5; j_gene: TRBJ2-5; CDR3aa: ASSYSVLPRGETQY
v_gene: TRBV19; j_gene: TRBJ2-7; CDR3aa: ASRGGSYEQY
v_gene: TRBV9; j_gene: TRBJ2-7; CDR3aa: ASSVGQRPYEQY
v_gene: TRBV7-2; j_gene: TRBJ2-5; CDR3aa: ASSPQQGDQETQY
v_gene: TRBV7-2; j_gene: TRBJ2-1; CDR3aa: ASSLMGGSSYNEQF
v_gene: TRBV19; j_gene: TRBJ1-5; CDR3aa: ASSRGNGIGQPQH
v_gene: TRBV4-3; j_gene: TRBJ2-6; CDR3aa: ASSQDVVTGANVLT
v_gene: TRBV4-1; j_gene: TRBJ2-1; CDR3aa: ASSPSGAGANEQF
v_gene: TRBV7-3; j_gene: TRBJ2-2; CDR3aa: ASTIRGTGELF
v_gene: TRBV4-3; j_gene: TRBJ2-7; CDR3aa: ASSQDPGRDREQY
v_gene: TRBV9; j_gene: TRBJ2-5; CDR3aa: ASSVSGGNWGETQY
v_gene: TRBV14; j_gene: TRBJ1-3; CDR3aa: ASSLTGNTIY
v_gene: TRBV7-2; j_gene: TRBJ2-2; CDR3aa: ASSLGGGRAAGELF
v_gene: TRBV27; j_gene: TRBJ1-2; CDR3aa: ASSLTGGYGYT
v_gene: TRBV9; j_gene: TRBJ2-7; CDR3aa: ASSAGGQGSYEQY
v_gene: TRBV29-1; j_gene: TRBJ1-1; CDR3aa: SASQGSRNTEAF
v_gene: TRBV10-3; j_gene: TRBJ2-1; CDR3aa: AISGWPGAGSYNEQF
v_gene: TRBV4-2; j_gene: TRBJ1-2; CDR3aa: ASSQVVVPGYT
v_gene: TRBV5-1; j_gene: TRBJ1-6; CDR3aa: ASSWQGANSPLH
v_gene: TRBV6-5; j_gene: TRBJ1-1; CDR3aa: ASISGGYTEAF
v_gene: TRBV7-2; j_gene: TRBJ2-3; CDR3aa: ASSLGTGSDTQY
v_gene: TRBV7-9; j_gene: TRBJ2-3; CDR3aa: ASRGDRVTDTQY
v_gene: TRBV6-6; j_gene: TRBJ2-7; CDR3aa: ASSYGTGSSYEQY
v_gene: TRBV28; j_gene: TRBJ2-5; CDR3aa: ASSSGTSGLETQY
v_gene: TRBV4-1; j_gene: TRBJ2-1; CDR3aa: ASSHRLAYLSYNEQF
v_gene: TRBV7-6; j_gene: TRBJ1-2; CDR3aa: ASKVRDPCGYT
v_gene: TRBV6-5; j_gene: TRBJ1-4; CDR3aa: ASSYSRNNEKLF
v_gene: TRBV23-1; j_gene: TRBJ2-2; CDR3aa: ASREPFTGELF
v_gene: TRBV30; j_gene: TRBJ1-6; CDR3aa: AWSFGTGGSPLH
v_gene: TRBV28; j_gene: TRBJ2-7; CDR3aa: ASSLRVYEQY
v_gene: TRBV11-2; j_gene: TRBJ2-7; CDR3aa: ASSLRSPLGEY
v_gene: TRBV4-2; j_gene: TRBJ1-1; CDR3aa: ASSQRGMNTEAF
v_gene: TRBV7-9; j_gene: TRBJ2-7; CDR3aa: ASSPVDFKVDYEQY
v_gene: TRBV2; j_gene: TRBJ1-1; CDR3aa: ASNPRQQNTEAF
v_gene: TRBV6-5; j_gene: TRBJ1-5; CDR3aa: ASSSGTLDQPQH
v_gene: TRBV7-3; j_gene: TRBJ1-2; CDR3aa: ASSLGVNYGYT
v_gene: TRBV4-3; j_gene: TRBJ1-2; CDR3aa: ASSQGSTGTGGYT